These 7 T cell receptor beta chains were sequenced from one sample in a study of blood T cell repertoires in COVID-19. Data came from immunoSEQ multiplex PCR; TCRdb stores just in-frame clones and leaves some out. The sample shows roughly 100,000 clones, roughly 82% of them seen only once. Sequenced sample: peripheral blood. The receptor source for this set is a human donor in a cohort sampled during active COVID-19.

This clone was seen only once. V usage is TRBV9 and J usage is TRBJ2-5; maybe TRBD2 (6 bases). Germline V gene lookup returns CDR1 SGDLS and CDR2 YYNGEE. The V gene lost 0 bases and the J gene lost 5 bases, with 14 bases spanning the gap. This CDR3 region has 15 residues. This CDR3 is CASSVGAGWRETQYF. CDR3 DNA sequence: TGTGCCAGCAGCGTAGGGGCGGGGTGGAGGGAGACCCAGTACTTC. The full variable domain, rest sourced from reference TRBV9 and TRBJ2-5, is DSGVTQTPKHLITATGQRVTLRCSPRSGDLSVYWYQQSLDQGLQFLIQYYNGEERAKGNILERFSAQQFPDLHSELNLSSLELGDSALYFCASSVGAGWRETQYFGPGTRLLVL.

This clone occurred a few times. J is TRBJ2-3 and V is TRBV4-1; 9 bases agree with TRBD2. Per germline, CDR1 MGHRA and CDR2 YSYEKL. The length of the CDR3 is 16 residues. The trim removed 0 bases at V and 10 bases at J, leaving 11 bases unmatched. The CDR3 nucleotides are TGCGCCAGCAGCCAAGAGGGGGGGCTAGCGGGGTGGGCGCAGTATTTT. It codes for CASSQEGGLAGWAQYF.

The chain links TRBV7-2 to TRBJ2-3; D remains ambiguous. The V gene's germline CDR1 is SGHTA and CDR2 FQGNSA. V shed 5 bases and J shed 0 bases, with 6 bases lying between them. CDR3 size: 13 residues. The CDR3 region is CASSDFSTDTQYF. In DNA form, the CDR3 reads TGTGCCAGCAGCGACTTCAGCACAGATACGCAGTATTTT.

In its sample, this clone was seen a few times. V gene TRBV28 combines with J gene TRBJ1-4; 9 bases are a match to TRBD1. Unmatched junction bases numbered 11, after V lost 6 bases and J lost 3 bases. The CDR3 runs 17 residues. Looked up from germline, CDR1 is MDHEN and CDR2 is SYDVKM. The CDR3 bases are TGTGCCAGCAGCCCAGTACAGGGGGCTGGAGCTAATGAAAAACTGTTTTTT. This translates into CASSPVQGAGANEKLFF.

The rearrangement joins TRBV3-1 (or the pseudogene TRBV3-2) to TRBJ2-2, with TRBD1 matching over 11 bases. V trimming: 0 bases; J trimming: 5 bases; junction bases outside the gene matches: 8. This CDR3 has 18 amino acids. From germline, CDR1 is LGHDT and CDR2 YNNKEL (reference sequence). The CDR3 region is CASSQDVRDRGVTGELFF. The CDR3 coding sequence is TGTGCCAGCAGCCAAGATGTCCGGGACAGGGGGGTAACCGGGGAGCTGTTTTTT.

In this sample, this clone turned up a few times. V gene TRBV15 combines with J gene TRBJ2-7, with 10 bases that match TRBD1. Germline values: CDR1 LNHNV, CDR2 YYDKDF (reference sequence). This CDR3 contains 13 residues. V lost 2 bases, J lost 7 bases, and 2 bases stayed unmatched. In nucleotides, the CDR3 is TGTGCCACCAGCAGACAGGGACAGGGGGAGCAGTACTTC. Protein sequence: CATSRQGQGEQYF.

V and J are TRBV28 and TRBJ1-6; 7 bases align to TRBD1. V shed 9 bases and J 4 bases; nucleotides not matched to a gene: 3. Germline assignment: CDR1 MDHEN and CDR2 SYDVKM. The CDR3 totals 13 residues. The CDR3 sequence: CASLGQYNSPLHF. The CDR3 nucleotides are TGTGCCAGTTTGGGACAGTATAATTCACCCCTCCACTTT.